These 25 T cell receptor beta chains share one sample of origin, sequenced in a study of T cell responses to AZD1222 COVID-19 vaccine. This table comes from immunoSEQ multiplex PCR, and its TCRdb copy is limited to in-frame clones, with some not included. The sample yields about 120,000 clones, roughly 90% seen once. The sample was peripheral blood, taken on day 0 of AZD1222 vaccination. The receptors shown here come from an adult in good health.

This rearrangement joins TRBV3-1 (or the pseudogene TRBV3-2) to TRBJ1-5, with D unresolved. Between the trimmed V and J ends, which lost 4 bases and 3 bases, there was a span of 7 bases. Germline CDR1 LGHDT, CDR2 YNNKEL (reference sequence). CDR3 size: 13 residues. For the CDR3, the DNA is TGTGCCAGCAGCCCCACCGTCAATCAGCCCCAGCATTTT. Encoded protein: CASSPTVNQPQHF.

This chain links TRBV5-1 with TRBJ2-5; D tentatively fits TRBD1 or TRBD2 (5 bases each). The CDR3 loop spans 13 amino acids. Germline V gene lookup returns CDR1 SGHRS and CDR2 YFSETQ. The ends were cut back, 4 bases at V and 1 base at J, with 8 bases in the middle. CDR3 amino acids: CASSRGPQETQYF. The CDR3 DNA reads TGCGCCAGCAGCCGGGGACCCCAAGAGACCCAGTACTTC. The whole variable domain, remainder taken from reference TRBV5-1 and TRBJ2-5, is KAGVTQTPRYLIKTRGQQVTLSCSPISGHRSVSWYQQTPGQGLQFLFEYFSETQRNKGNFPGRFSGRQFSNSRSEMNVSTLELGDSALYLCASSRGPQETQYFGPGTRLLVL.

This chain connects TRBV27 to TRBJ1-5; D uncertain. The CDR3 is 16 residues long. V lost 5 bases and J lost 11, with 25 bases in between. The V gene's germline CDR1 is MNHEY and CDR2 SMNVEV (reference sequence). CDR3 region: CASSNIPRAGLAAQHF. CDR3 nucleotide sequence: TGTGCCAGCAGTAATATTCCGAGGGCTGGGTTGGCAGCCCAGCATTTT.

The chain is built from TRBV10-3 and TRBJ1-1; the D is unclear. The V and J ends lost 6 bases and 1 base respectively, with 21 bases between them. Germline V gene lookup returns CDR1 ENHRY and CDR2 SYGVKD. The length of the CDR3 is 17 residues. Written as DNA, the CDR3 is TGTGCCATCAGCCCGAGGACTGGAGGTCATGGGAACACTGAAGCTTTCTTT. Translated: CAISPRTGGHGNTEAFF.

This chain links TRBV5-1 with TRBJ2-7; D may be TRBD1 or TRBD2 (5 bases each). V dropped 1 base and J dropped 4 bases, with 36 bases sitting between them. Germline V CDR1 and CDR2: SGHRS, YFSETQ. The CDR3 is 22 residues long. CDR3 residues: CASSLLAASTGTAQRALYEQYF. The CDR3 coding sequence is TGCGCCAGCAGCTTGTTGGCCGCTTCAACCGGGACGGCGCAACGTGCTCTATACGAGCAGTACTTC.

The CDR3: CASSRKLRETQYF. DNA for the CDR3: TGTGCCAGCAGCCGAAAGTTGCGAGAGACCCAGTACTTC. The chain joins TRBV7-7 to TRBJ2-5; no reliable D call. This CDR3 has 13 residues. Trimming took 5 bases from V and 4 from J, leaving 11 bases between them. The germline gives CDR1 SSHAT, CDR2 FNYEAQ (reference sequence).

Here the CDR3 reads CASSLQQHRTQYF. The DNA of the CDR3 is TGCGCCAGCAGCTTACAGCAACATCGGACCCAGTACTTC. The rearrangement joins TRBV5-1 to TRBJ2-5; no clear D. The CDR3 has 13 residues. The V end lost 2 bases, the J end lost 7 bases, and 12 bases lay between the germline ends. Germline V gene sequence: CDR1 SGHRS, CDR2 YFSETQ. The full variable domain, its missing parts supplied by reference TRBV5-1 and TRBJ2-5, is KAGVTQTPRYLIKTRGQQVTLSCSPISGHRSVSWYQQTPGQGLQFLFEYFSETQRNKGNFPGRFSGRQFSNSRSEMNVSTLELGDSALYLCASSLQQHRTQYFGPGTRLLVL.

The genes are TRBV6-5 and TRBJ1-3; D uncertain. The length of the CDR3 is 16 residues. Germline CDR1 reads MNHEY; CDR2 reads SVGAGI. V lost 0 bases, J lost 0 bases, and 9 bases lay in between. CDR3 loop: CASSYSIPSSGNTIYF. The CDR3 nucleotides read TGTGCCAGCAGTTACTCGATACCCAGCTCTGGAAACACCATATATTTT.

The count of this clone is one. CDR3 loop: CASRGNSPLHF. The CDR3 nucleotides are TGTGCCAGCCGGGGGAATTCACCCCTCCACTTT. V is TRBV3-1 (or the pseudogene TRBV3-2) and J is TRBJ1-6; possible D gene TRBD1, 5 bases. Germline assignment: CDR1 LGHDT and CDR2 YNNKEL (reference sequence). V lost 8 bases, J lost 7 bases, and 6 bases lay in between. The CDR3 spans 11 residues.

This sequence joins TRBV10-1 and TRBJ1-1; D is unresolved. The V gene's germline CDR1 is WNHNN and CDR2 SYGVQD (reference sequence). V dropped 3 bases and J dropped 1 base, with 12 bases sitting between them. The CDR3 is made up of 15 amino acids. The CDR3 spells CASSDPGRANTEAFF. The CDR3 nucleotides are TGCGCCAGCAGTGATCCGGGTCGGGCGAACACTGAAGCTTTCTTT.

The chain combines TRBV7-2 with TRBJ1-1; D might be TRBD1 (6 bases). The germline gives CDR1 SGHTA, CDR2 FQGNSA. The CDR3 consists of 16 residues. Trimming removed 0 bases at V and 1 base at J, with 12 bases between. The CDR3 coding sequence is TGTGCCAGCAGCTTAGCGTGGGGGGCGGCGAACACTGAAGCTTTCTTT. Residues: CASSLAWGAANTEAFF.

The CDR3 reads CASSLGATGSPLHF. CDR3 nucleotides: TGTGCCAGCAGCTTGGGGGCAACTGGATCACCCCTCCACTTT. This chain uses TRBV7-8 with TRBJ1-6; D may be TRBD1 (6 bases). V lost 3 bases to trimming and J lost 10 bases, with 13 bases between them. The CDR3 consists of 14 residues. Germline CDR1 SGHVS, CDR2 FQNEAQ.

The chain combines TRBV4-1 with TRBJ2-7; D is undetermined. V was cut by 0 bases and J by 3 bases, with 6 bases left in between. Germline CDR1 and CDR2: MGHRA and YSYEKL. CDR3 length: 13 amino acids. The chain's CDR3 is CASSQDRNYEQYF. The CDR3 region has the DNA TGCGCCAGCAGCCAAGATCGGAACTACGAGCAGTACTTC.

This clone appeared once. The chain uses TRBV27 and TRBJ2-2; D possibly corresponds to TRBD1 (5 bases). Germline CDR1 is MNHEY and CDR2 is SMNVEV (reference sequence). CDR3 length: 15 residues. V dropped 4 bases and J dropped 8 bases, with 17 bases sitting between them. CDR3 DNA: TGTGCCAGCAGTTCCCACCACTTTCAGGGAGGGGAGCTGTTTTTT. Protein product: CASSSHHFQGGELFF.

The V and J genes are TRBV18 and TRBJ1-4; the D is unclear. This CDR3 has 13 residues. Trimming left V 5 bases short and J 0 bases short, with 4 bases between. CDR1 is KGHSH, CDR2 LQKENI, per germline. CDR3 bases: TGTGCCAGCTCAACTGCAACTAATGAAAAACTGTTTTTT. Protein: CASSTATNEKLFF.

The J gene is TRBJ2-7, the V gene TRBV12-5, with unresolved D. The V gene's germline CDR1 is LGHNT and CDR2 FRNRAP. V was cut by 2 bases and J by 2 bases, with 7 bases left in between. This CDR3 contains 13 residues. CDR3 in DNA: TGTGCTAGTGGTTTGAAAGGAGCCTACGAGCAGTACTTC. Its translation: CASGLKGAYEQYF.

V usage is TRBV11-2 and J usage is TRBJ1-4; 12 bases match TRBD1. After removal of 6 bases from V and 2 bases from J, the junction contained 10 bases not matched to a gene. Per the germline V gene, CDR1 is SGHAT and CDR2 is FQNNGV. The CDR3 covers 18 residues. The CDR3 DNA reads TGTGCCAGCAGGCCCGGGACAGGGGGCGCGCGGACTAATGAAAAACTGTTTTTT. It specifies CASRPGTGGARTNEKLFF.

The V gene is TRBV12-5, the J gene TRBJ2-5, with TRBD2 matching 7 bases. Germline V lookup: CDR1 LGHNT, CDR2 FRNRAP. V dropped 4 bases and J dropped 2; count of bases not matched to a gene: 1. The CDR3 is 13 residues long. The DNA for the CDR3 is TGTGCTAGTGGTTGGGGGGGTCAAGAGACCCAGTACTTC. Translating it yields CASGWGGQETQYF.

In this sample, this clone turned up a few times. V usage is TRBV18 and J usage is TRBJ1-5; weak D call: TRBD1 (6 bases). The germline V and J ends were trimmed by 3 bases and 2 bases, with 14 bases remaining between them. The CDR3 is made up of 16 amino acids. CDR1 and CDR2 (germline): KGHSH, LQKENI. The CDR3 is CASSPNPTGRNQPQHF. The CDR3 DNA reads TGTGCCAGCTCACCGAACCCGACAGGTCGCAATCAGCCCCAGCATTTT. Variable domain in full (rest from reference TRBV18 and TRBJ1-5): NAGVMQNPRHLVRRRGQEARLRCSPMKGHSHVYWYRQLPEEGLKFMVYLQKENIIDESGMPKERFSAEFPKEGPSILRIQQVVRGDSAAYFCASSPNPTGRNQPQHFGDGTRLSIL.

The V and J genes are TRBV6-5 and TRBJ1-2; D is perhaps TRBD1 (5 bases). Germline V lookup: CDR1 MNHEY, CDR2 SVGAGI. This CDR3 spans 11 amino acids. Trimming left V 6 bases short and J 7 bases short, with 9 bases between. This CDR3 is CASRGGAGYTF. The CDR3 bases are TGTGCCAGCAGGGGCGGGGCTGGCTACACCTTC.

The chain combines TRBV10-3 with TRBJ2-7; D perhaps matches TRBD2 (5 bases). Deletions cut 2 bases from V and 1 base from J, with 12 bases between. Germline CDR1 reads ENHRY; CDR2 reads SYGVKD. This CDR3 has 15 residues. CDR3 region: CAISELPGVSYEQYF. The CDR3 DNA sequence: TGTGCCATCAGTGAGCTTCCCGGGGTGTCCTACGAGCAGTACTTC.

The rearrangement joins TRBV14 to TRBJ2-7, with D perhaps matching TRBD1 (5 bases). Germline V gene lookup returns CDR1 SGHDN and CDR2 FVKESK. The CDR3 has 14 amino acids. V dropped 2 bases and J dropped 0 bases, with 8 bases sitting between them. The CDR3 DNA is TGTGCCAGCAGCCAATCAGACAGCTCCTACGAGCAGTACTTC. Amino acids: CASSQSDSSYEQYF.

V usage is TRBV6-4 and J usage is TRBJ2-6; D not certain. Germline V lookup: CDR1 MRHNA, CDR2 SNTAGT. CDR3 length equals 15 residues. Trimming took 10 bases from V and 0 from J, leaving 13 bases between them. CDR3 loop: CATARRISGANVLTF. CDR3 DNA: TGTGCCACCGCCCGACGGATCTCTGGGGCCAACGTCCTGACTTTC.

J is TRBJ1-5 and V is TRBV6-2 or TRBV6-3; no reliable D call. V lost 0 bases and J 1 base, leaving 4 bases between the germline ends. Germline assignment: CDR1 MNHEY and CDR2 SVGEGT. The CDR3 is 14 amino acids. CDR3 nucleotides: TGTGCCAGCAGTTACTCGCAGAGCAATCAGCCCCAGCATTTT. This translates into CASSYSQSNQPQHF.

Turning to this clone: Distinct nucleotide sequences in the sample also encode this CDR3. The rearrangement joins TRBV2 to TRBJ2-5; D not certain. The length of the CDR3 is 11 residues. Germline lookup yields CDR1 SNHLY and CDR2 FYNNEI. Trimming stripped 4 bases from V and 4 bases from J, with 4 bases between. CDR3: CASSVLETQYF. The CDR3 DNA reads TGTGCCAGCAGTGTTTTAGAGACCCAGTACTTC.